This T cell receptor beta chain stems from a study of blood T cell repertoires in COVID-19. Study overall: The United States, Italy and Spain supplied acute and convalescent COVID-19 samples. The cDNA or gDNA used as material had been derived from T cells, B-cell-depleted T cells, or PBMCs.

Original data processing: Estimation of nucleated cell counts relied on the amplification of reference gene primers. Generated by immunoSEQ multiplex PCR, the TCRdb table keeps only in-frame clones and is missing some. V, J and clone size reflect that table, while D and trimming were determined from the DNA. The sample shows more than 85,000 clones, roughly 84% of them seen only once. This CDR3 has 15 amino acids. Germline trimming cut 4 bases from V and 7 bases from J; bases unmatched to any gene: 8. Germline V lookup: CDR1 ENHRY, CDR2 SYGVKD. The TCR was taken from a woman older than 75 with active or convalescent COVID-19. The sequencing input was peripheral blood. The rearrangement joins TRBV10-3 to TRBJ2-1; 9 nucleotides align to TRBD1. In DNA form, the CDR3 reads TGTGCCATCAGTGTGTGGGGACAGGGATTTAATGAGCAGTTCTTC. It specifies CAISVWGQGFNEQFF.